Listed below are T cell receptor beta chains from one sample, sequenced in a study of beta chain features in type 1 diabetes. The protocol was immunoSEQ multiplex PCR, while the TCRdb copy is restricted to in-frame clones and leaves out a portion. The data show some 900,000 clones, roughly 15% seen once. The specimen sequenced was naive CD4+ T cells from blood. The receptor set was obtained from a woman younger than 30 in good health. Each CDR3 is given with its conserved first and last residue. The D gene is left open where the match is weak. Clone size is not always given. Where it is, it says once, few, many or a class for expanded clones.

d_gene: .
abundance: few
v_gene: TRBV28
j_gene: TRBJ1-2
CDR3nt: TGTGCCAGCAGTGGGGGACGGATATACACCTTC
CDR3aa: CASSGGRIYTF

d_gene: .
abundance: few
v_gene: TRBV28
j_gene: TRBJ2-7
CDR3nt: TGTGCCAGCAGCCATCAAAGTTACGAGCAGTACTTC
CDR3aa: CASSHQSYEQYF

d_gene: TRBD1
abundance: .
v_gene: TRBV4-2
j_gene: TRBJ2-3
CDR3nt: TGTGCCAGCTCGGTGGAATTGGGACAGGGGGGCACAGATACGCAGTATTTT
CDR3aa: CASSVELGQGGTDTQYF

d_gene: .
abundance: few
v_gene: TRBV5-4
j_gene: TRBJ2-7
CDR3nt: TGTGCCAGCACGGAGACAGACATATTCTACGAGCAGTACTTC
CDR3aa: CASTETDIFYEQYF

d_gene: TRBD2
abundance: .
v_gene: TRBV15
j_gene: TRBJ2-7
CDR3nt: TGTGCCACCAGCGCACGACTAGCGGGTTCAATTGAGCAGTACTTC
CDR3aa: CATSARLAGSIEQYF

d_gene: .
abundance: .
v_gene: TRBV7-2
j_gene: TRBJ2-5
CDR3nt: TGTGCCAGCAGCTTAGGGGGAGTTAAAGAGACCCAGTACTTC
CDR3aa: CASSLGGVKETQYF

d_gene: .
abundance: few
v_gene: TRBV28
j_gene: TRBJ2-7
CDR3nt: TGTGCCAGCAGCTCGGTCGACACAAATTACGAGCAGTACTTC
CDR3aa: CASSSVDTNYEQYF

d_gene: TRBD2
abundance: few
v_gene: TRBV28
j_gene: TRBJ2-1
CDR3nt: TGTGCCAGCAGTTTGCGGGAGGGCCTAAATGAGCAGTTCTTC
CDR3aa: CASSLREGLNEQFF

d_gene: TRBD1
abundance: few
v_gene: TRBV27
j_gene: TRBJ2-7
CDR3nt: TGTGCCAGCAGGCGGACAGGGGGCTACGAGCAGTACTTC
CDR3aa: CASRRTGGYEQYF

d_gene: TRBD2
abundance: few
v_gene: TRBV28
j_gene: TRBJ2-4
CDR3nt: TGTGCCAGCAGTTACAGCGGGAGTTCAAACATTCAGTACTTC
CDR3aa: CASSYSGSSNIQYF

d_gene: .
abundance: few
v_gene: TRBV9
j_gene: TRBJ2-5
CDR3nt: TGTGCCAGCAGTGGTGGGTTGGGGGAGACCCAGTACTTC
CDR3aa: CASSGGLGETQYF

d_gene: .
abundance: .
v_gene: TRBV11-2
j_gene: TRBJ2-4
CDR3nt: TGTGCCAGCAGCTCTGTCGGGGTGCGTATGAGCATTCAGTACTTC
CDR3aa: CASSSVGVRMSIQYF